One sample yielded the 21 T cell receptor beta chains listed below, sequenced in a study of T-cell memory formation after mild COVID-19. TCRdb analysed the 5' RACE reads with MiXCR anew, one entry per CDR3 protein. The sample yields 380,000 or so distinct CDR3 sequences, roughly 15% seen once. Sequenced material: PBMCs or a T cell subset sorted from them (not recorded which). The receptor set was obtained from a man aged 18 to 30 who had mild COVID-19 (a few samples of this study predate the infection). Cell type and time point are not known.

This clonotype was picked up a small number of times. The chain carries TRBV29-1 and TRBJ1-2, with D unclear. V was pared by 6 bases and J by 7 bases, with 21 bases between. Germline V lookup: CDR1 SQVTM, CDR2 ANQGSEA. The CDR3 sequence is 14 residues long. The CDR3 sequence is CSVNGGPGGFGYTF. CDR3 nucleotides: TGCAGCGTGAACGGCGGGCCTGGCGGGTTTGGCTACACCTTC.

In regard to this clonotype: The DNA is omitted, as the CDR3 cannot be located on it reliably, and the CDR3 follows TCRdb's listing. J is TRBJ1-4 and V is TRBV23-1; the table's D call of TRBD1 was not tested on the DNA. TRBV23-1 is marked as an open reading frame, function uncertain. 17 amino acids form the CDR3, both terminal residues included. CDR3 loop: CASSEVPRDRVMKNCFF.

The chain couples TRBV12-3 or TRBV12-4 to TRBJ2-6; 10 bases line up with TRBD1. Germline trimming cut 1 base from V and 3 bases from J; bases unmatched to any gene: 3. The CDR3 runs to 17 residues. CDR3 in DNA: TGTGCCAGCAGTTTAGAGACAGGGGGCGTTGGGGCCAACGTCCTGACTTTC. Its translation: CASSLETGGVGANVLTF.

This clonotype has at least ten counts. V and J are TRBV6-5 and TRBJ2-1; 12 bases are a match to TRBD2. V dropped 6 bases and J dropped 4; count of bases not matched to a gene: 19. The V gene's germline CDR1 is MNHEY and CDR2 SVGAGI. This CDR3 is 20 amino acids long. The CDR3 protein is CASSHPASGGDHPYYNEQFF. The CDR3 DNA follows: TGTGCCAGCAGCCACCCAGCTAGCGGGGGGGACCACCCCTATTACAATGAGCAGTTCTTC.

The genes are TRBV28 and TRBJ2-7; tentatively, D is TRBD1 (6 bases). Germline assignment: CDR1 MDHEN and CDR2 SYDVKM. The length of the CDR3 is 13 residues. Deletions cut 3 bases from V and 6 bases from J, with 12 bases between. This chain's CDR3 is CASSLRQGLEQYV. Here the CDR3 DNA reads TGTGCCAGCAGTTTGAGGCAGGGGCTCGAGCAGTACGTC.

The chain has TRBV19 and TRBJ1-5; no definite D call. The CDR3 is 15 amino acids. Germline CDR1 reads LNHDA; CDR2 reads SQIVND (reference sequence). V lost 3 bases and J 7 bases, leaving 16 bases between the germline ends. The CDR3: CASSIGSFSGQPQHF. CDR3 sequence (DNA): TGTGCCAGTAGTATCGGCTCATTTTCGGGGCAGCCCCAGCATTTT.

This clonotype was observed a handful of times. The chain combines TRBV6-5 with TRBJ1-2, with 9 bases lining up with TRBD1. This CDR3 spans 16 amino acids. The V segment lost 1 base and the J segment 3 bases; nucleotides outside the gene matches: 6. Germline CDR1 is MNHEY and CDR2 is SVGAGI. DNA of the CDR3: TGTGCCAGCAGTTACTTGGTGGGACAGGGCGACTATGGCTACACCTTC. Protein product: CASSYLVGQGDYGYTF.

This clonotype was picked up a small number of times. The chain is built from TRBV4-3 and TRBJ1-1; D gene uncertain. This CDR3 contains 13 residues. Germline loops: CDR1 LGHNA, CDR2 YSLEER. The V end was cut by 0 bases, the J end by 5 bases, with 7 bases between. The CDR3 is CASSQETGTEAFF. As DNA, the CDR3 is TGCGCCAGCAGCCAAGAAACGGGGACTGAAGCTTTCTTT.

This clonotype was seen only a few times. The rearrangement uses TRBV7-9 and TRBJ2-2; D gene uncertain. Germline assignment: CDR1 SEHNR and CDR2 FQNEAQ (reference sequence). The ends were cut back, 1 base at V and 5 bases at J, with 8 bases in the middle. CDR3 length: 14 amino acids. CDR3 protein: CASSLGSFTGELFF. Here the CDR3 DNA reads TGTGCCAGCAGCTTAGGAAGCTTTACCGGGGAGCTGTTTTTT.

The gene calls are TRBV5-8 and TRBJ2-1, with 7 bases identical to TRBD2. V dropped 6 bases and J dropped 5; count of bases not matched to a gene: 11. This CDR3 spans 15 amino acids. Germline V gives CDR1 SGHTS, CDR2 YDEGEE. CDR3 nucleotide sequence: TGTGCCAGCACCCATTGGGGGGGGAGGAACAATGAGCAGTTCTTC. Its protein is CASTHWGGRNNEQFF.

The rearrangement joins TRBV6-2 or TRBV6-3 to TRBJ2-3, with unresolved D. The germline V and J ends were trimmed by 5 bases and 9 bases, with 6 bases remaining between them. The CDR3 totals 10 residues. Germline assignment: CDR1 MNHEY and CDR2 SVGEGT. CDR3: CASSQGTQYF. DNA for the CDR3: TGTGCCAGCAGTCAAGGAACGCAGTATTTT.

The chain recombines TRBV13 with TRBJ2-7; no clear D gene. The CDR3 sequence is 14 residues long. CDR1 and CDR2 from the germline V gene are PRHDT and FYEKMQ (reference sequence). Trimming stripped 2 bases from V and 4 bases from J, with 12 bases between. The DNA of the CDR3 is TGTGCCAGCAGCTTAAATAGGTGGGGTTACGAGCAGTACTTC. Translation: CASSLNRWGYEQYF.

V gene TRBV5-1 combines with J gene TRBJ1-2, with D hard to call. Germline loops: CDR1 SGHRS, CDR2 YFSETQ. V lost 0 bases to trimming and J lost 4 bases, with 10 bases between them. This CDR3 comprises 14 residues. The CDR3 DNA is TGCGCCAGCAGCTTGGACGGGCGTAGCTATGGCTACACCTTC. It encodes CASSLDGRSYGYTF.

The table lists this clonotype with many counts. This chain links TRBV7-3 with TRBJ2-3; weak D call: TRBD2 (5 bases). This CDR3 spans 14 amino acids. V was trimmed by 5 bases and J by 2 bases, leaving 11 bases between them. Germline V gene sequence: CDR1 SGHTA, CDR2 FQGTGA. The CDR3 spells CASSASGYTDTQYF. CDR3 DNA sequence: TGTGCCAGCAGCGCCAGCGGTTACACAGATACGCAGTATTTT.

This clonotype was observed a few times. The chain is built from TRBV5-1 and TRBJ1-1; the D gene is possibly TRBD1 (6 bases). The CDR3 is 17 amino acids. Germline V CDR1 and CDR2: SGHRS, YFSETQ. Trimming pared 2 bases from V and 0 bases from J, leaving 17 bases between. In nucleotides, the CDR3 is TGCGCCAGCAGCTTTTCATCAGGGGCAGGCATGAACACTGAAGCTTTCTTT. It encodes CASSFSSGAGMNTEAFF.

This clonotype was counted a few times. J is TRBJ2-7 and V is TRBV4-2, with D perhaps being TRBD1 or TRBD2 (6 bases each). Trimming took off 0 bases at V and 4 bases at J, with 19 bases between the two ends. Germline CDR1 LGHNA, CDR2 YNFKEQ. The CDR3 covers 17 residues. The CDR3 sequence: CASSQDDPSWGAYEQYF. CDR3 DNA: TGTGCCAGCAGCCAAGATGACCCTTCGTGGGGGGCGTACGAGCAGTACTTC.

This clonotype was recorded a few times. V and J are TRBV21-1 and TRBJ2-3; the D segment call TRBD1 is taken from the table without a DNA check. TRBV21-1 corresponds to a pseudogene. CDR3 length equals 15 residues. This chain's CDR3 is CASSKPGQGSDTQYF. DNA of the CDR3: TGTGCCAGCAGCAAACCCGGACAGGGATCAGATACGCAGTATTTT.

The chain uses TRBV29-1 and TRBJ2-1; 7 positions agree with TRBD1. This CDR3 comprises 15 residues. V lost 3 bases to trimming and J lost 4 bases; unmatched junction nucleotides: 9. Germline loops: CDR1 SQVTM, CDR2 ANQGSEA. CDR3 sequence reads: CSVERTGLTYNEQFF. The CDR3 DNA follows: TGCAGCGTTGAGAGGACAGGCCTTACTTACAATGAGCAGTTCTTC.

This chain uses TRBV28 with TRBJ1-5; 7 bases agree with TRBD1. The ends lost 7 bases at V and 6 bases at J; junction bases unmatched: 6. The germline V gene encodes CDR1 MDHEN and CDR2 SYDVKM. This CDR3 has 13 residues. DNA for the CDR3: TGTGCCAGCACCATGGACAGGCCTCAGCCCCAGCATTTT. Amino acid sequence: CASTMDRPQPQHF. Variable domain in full (rest from reference TRBV28 and TRBJ1-5): DVKVTQSSRYLVKRTGEKVFLECVQDMDHENMFWYRQDPGLGLRLIYFSYDVKMKEKGDIPEGYSVSREKKERFSLILESASTNQTSMYLCASTMDRPQPQHFGDGTRLSIL.

This sequence joins TRBV4-3 and TRBJ1-4, with no clear D. CDR1 and CDR2 (germline): LGHNA, YSLEER. Trimming cost V 2 bases and J 5 bases, with 9 bases left between them. This CDR3 has 14 amino acids. DNA for the CDR3: TGCGCCAGCAGCCAAAACCCGGAAAATGAAAAACTGTTTTTT. Its protein is CASSQNPENEKLFF.

V is TRBV28 and J is TRBJ1-5; 9 bases line up with TRBD1. The CDR3 is made up of 19 amino acids. The germline gives CDR1 MDHEN, CDR2 SYDVKM. V lost 7 bases, J lost 2 bases, and 18 bases stayed unmatched. CDR3 in DNA: TGTGCCAGCACTAAATCTACCGGGACAGGGTTTTTCGGCAATCAGCCCCAGCATTTT. It is translated as CASTKSTGTGFFGNQPQHF.